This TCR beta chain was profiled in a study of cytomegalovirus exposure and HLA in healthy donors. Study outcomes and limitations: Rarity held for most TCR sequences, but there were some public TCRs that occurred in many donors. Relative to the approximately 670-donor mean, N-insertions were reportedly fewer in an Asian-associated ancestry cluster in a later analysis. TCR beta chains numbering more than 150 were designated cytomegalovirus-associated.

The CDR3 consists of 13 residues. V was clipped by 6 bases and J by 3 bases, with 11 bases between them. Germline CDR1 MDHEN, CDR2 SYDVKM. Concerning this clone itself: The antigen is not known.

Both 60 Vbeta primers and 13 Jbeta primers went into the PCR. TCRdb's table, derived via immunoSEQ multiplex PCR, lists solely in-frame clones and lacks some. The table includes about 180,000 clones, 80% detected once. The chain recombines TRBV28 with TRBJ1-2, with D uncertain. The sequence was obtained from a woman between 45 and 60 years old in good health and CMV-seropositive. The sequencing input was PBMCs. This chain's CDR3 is CASRLSLDYGYTF. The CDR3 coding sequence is TGTGCCAGCAGGCTCTCCTTAGACTATGGCTACACCTTC.